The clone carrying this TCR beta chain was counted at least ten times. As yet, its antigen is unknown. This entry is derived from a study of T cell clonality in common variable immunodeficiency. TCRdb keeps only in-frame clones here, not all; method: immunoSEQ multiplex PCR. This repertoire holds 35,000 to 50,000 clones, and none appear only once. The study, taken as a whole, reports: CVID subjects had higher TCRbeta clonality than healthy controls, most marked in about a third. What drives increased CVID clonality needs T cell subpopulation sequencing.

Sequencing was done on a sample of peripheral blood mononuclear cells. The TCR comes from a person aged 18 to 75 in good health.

The DNA read from the CDR3 is TGTGCCAGCTCGCGACAGGGCCGAACTGAA. It encodes CASSRQGRTE. The full CDR3 reads CASSRQGRTEAFF. This chain links TRBV18 with TRBJ1-1; TRBD1 agrees at 7 bases. The DNA ends 3 residues before the CDR3 does, and the rest of the CDR3 is filled in from the germline J gene. The CDR3 contains 13 residues. Germline-derived CDR1 and CDR2 are KGHSH and LQKENI. Losses at the gene ends were 6 bases for V and 5 bases for J; bases not matched to a gene: 6.